Included here is one T cell receptor beta chain sequence, with context. Antigen unknown. These data come from a study of shared clonotypes between healthy human individuals. Whole-study findings and limits: Memory subsets generally showed lower estimated richness than naive subsets. Only blood was sampled, and tissue TCR repertoires likely differ from blood ones.

With 4 bases clipped from V and 1 base from J, the junction kept 4 bases outside the gene matches. The CDR3 is made up of 16 amino acids. Germline CDR1 reads MNHEY; CDR2 reads SVGAGI. TCRdb's table, derived via immunoSEQ multiplex PCR, lists solely in-frame clones and lacks some. The table shows some 1 million clones, with 75% occurring only once. The sample taken for sequencing was memory CD4+ T cells sorted from blood. Subset here: CD45RA-negative fraction. The chain recombines TRBV6-5 with TRBJ2-2, with 9 bases identical to TRBD1. This receptor was identified in a man between 18 and 29 years old in good health. The CDR3 loop is CASSLDRGGNTGELFF. In DNA, the CDR3 is TGTGCCAGCAGTTTGGACAGGGGAGGGAACACCGGGGAGCTGTTTTTT.